The sequence of this TCR beta chain was determined in a study of T cells in Graves' hyperthyroidism and ophthalmopathy. Findings and caveats of the study: Peripheral blood also featured most of the thyroid clonotypes expanded above 0.001. In simple terms, a model built on 13 V-J features told ophthalmopathy apart from stable hyperthyroidism.

Amplification of TCR beta CDR3 regions used RNA as the template. The TCR CDR3 was amplified in a first-round RT-PCR using the HTBI primer set. TCRdb re-derived calls from the multiplex PCR reads in MiXCR, one entry per CDR3 protein. The sample lists roughly 24,000 distinct CDR3 sequences, around 40% occurring once. This clonotype was seen repeatedly, ten times or more. Antigen: not known. CDR1 is SGHNT and CDR2 is YENEEA in the germline V gene. This CDR3 comprises 15 residues. V dropped 2 bases and J dropped 8 bases, with 18 bases sitting between them. An approximately 10 ml volume of fresh peripheral blood provided the PBMCs.

Sequenced material: blood. The rearrangement joins TRBV11-3 to TRBJ1-2; maybe TRBD1 (5 bases). This sequence originates from a woman aged 25 to 39 with Graves' hyperthyroidism. CDR3 loop: CASSLSRQGGYGYTF. Here the CDR3 DNA reads TGTGCCAGCAGCTTATCTCGCCAGGGCGGTTACGGCTACACCTTC.